Each of the 7 T cell receptor beta chains below was sequenced from the same sample in a study of OX40 agonist ivuxolimab in advanced cancers. Sequenced by immunoSEQ multiplex PCR; TCRdb stores in-frame clones only, minus some. The data hold 100,000 or so clones, with less than 85% observed a single time. The sample consisted of CD4+ or CD8+ T cells sorted from blood, taken in a trial of the OX40 agonist ivuxolimab. Source of these receptors: an adult with an advanced solid tumor such as melanoma, head and neck, liver or kidney cancer.

CDR3 sequence reads: CASTKGNTEAFF. In nucleotides, the CDR3 is TGTGCCAGCACAAAGGGCAACACTGAAGCTTTCTTT. The genes are TRBV6-5 and TRBJ1-1; no definite D call. This CDR3 has 12 residues. Trimming pared 7 bases from V and 2 bases from J, leaving 8 bases between. Germline lookup yields CDR1 MNHEY and CDR2 SVGAGI.

This clone was picked up a small number of times. The chain has TRBV11-3 and TRBJ2-1; D unclear. V dropped 5 bases and J dropped 4 bases, with 9 bases sitting between them. CDR1 is SGHNT, CDR2 YENEEA, per germline. CDR3 size: 13 residues. CDR3 nucleotides: TGTGCCAGCAGCCGCTCAGAGTACAATGAGCAGTTCTTC. The encoded protein is CASSRSEYNEQFF.

The V call is TRBV9, the J call TRBJ1-6; D is ambiguous. CDR3 length: 16 residues. Germline loops: CDR1 SGDLS, CDR2 YYNGEE. Trimming took 0 bases from V and 5 from J, leaving 12 bases between them. CDR3 sequence (DNA): TGTGCCAGCAGCGTAGGAATAGGGTCAGATAATTCACCCCTCCACTTT. It is translated as CASSVGIGSDNSPLHF.

The J gene is TRBJ1-3, the V gene TRBV30; weak D call: TRBD1 (6 bases). The V end lost 4 bases, the J end lost 5 bases, and 12 bases lay between the germline ends. The CDR3 runs 13 residues. Germline CDR1 is GTSNPN and CDR2 is SVGIG (reference sequence). In DNA, the CDR3 is TGTGCCTGGACTCACAGGGATCGAAACACCATATATTTT. Residues: CAWTHRDRNTIYF.

This clone was seen a handful of times. CDR3 protein: CASSDTSGSSYNEQFF. The CDR3 nucleotides read TGTGCCAGCAGTGACACTAGCGGTAGCTCCTACAATGAGCAGTTCTTC. This chain connects TRBV6-4 to TRBJ2-1; 8 nucleotides align to TRBD2. CDR1 MRHNA and CDR2 SNTAGT come from the germline V gene. This CDR3 has 16 residues. Germline trimming cut 2 bases from V and 0 bases from J; bases unmatched to any gene: 3.

This rearrangement joins TRBV5-4 to TRBJ2-5, with 8 bases that match TRBD1. The J call may be faulty, since TRBJ2-7 better matches the DNA end. Germline assignment: CDR1 SGHNT and CDR2 YYREEE (reference sequence). The CDR3 consists of 15 residues. This CDR3 is CASSGGTGPSYEQYF. The CDR3 region has the DNA TGTGCCAGCAGCGGCGGGACAGGACCCTCCTACGAGCAGTACTTC.

V and J are TRBV6-6 and TRBJ2-1; 9 nucleotides match TRBD1. Germline loops: CDR1 MNHNY, CDR2 SVGAGI (reference sequence). V was pared by 10 bases and J by 6 bases, with 7 bases of the junction left unmatched. The CDR3 spans 13 residues. The CDR3 nucleotides are TGTGCCACCCGAAACAGGGGGCTCAATGAGCAGTTCTTC. It yields the protein CATRNRGLNEQFF.